This TCR beta chain came from a study of T cell responses to AZD1222 COVID-19 vaccine. Broader study findings: Females outnumbered males among donors, who were mostly white British; clonal diversity was possibly underestimated. Dominant CD4 TCR responses targeted spike regions 160-218 and 743-854. Just a handful of AZD1222 recipients were seropositive at baseline.

V was pared by 4 bases and J by 6 bases, with 23 bases between. The germline gives CDR1 SGDLS, CDR2 YYNGEE. This CDR3 contains 16 residues. Concerning this clone: Its antigen is not identified.

Measured with immunoSEQ multiplex PCR; TCRdb has only the in-frame clones, and not every one. The data contain 150,000 to 200,000 clones, around 89% of them seen just once; the ten biggest clones take up 4.3%. The V and J genes are TRBV9 and TRBJ2-7; D is possibly TRBD2 (6 bases). Sequencing used peripheral blood, obtained 28 days after the second AZD1222 dose. The TCR comes from an adult who received the AZD1222 COVID-19 vaccine. The CDR3 DNA is TGTGCCAGCAGCCCGAGGGGAACCGGGACTGTAAGCGAGCAGTACTTC. Its protein is CASSPRGTGTVSEQYF. Complete variable domain (other parts from reference TRBV9 and TRBJ2-7): DSGVTQTPKHLITATGQRVTLRCSPRSGDLSVYWYQQSLDQGLQFLIQYYNGEERAKGNILERFSAQQFPDLHSELNLSSLELGDSALYFCASSPRGTGTVSEQYFGPGTRLTVT.